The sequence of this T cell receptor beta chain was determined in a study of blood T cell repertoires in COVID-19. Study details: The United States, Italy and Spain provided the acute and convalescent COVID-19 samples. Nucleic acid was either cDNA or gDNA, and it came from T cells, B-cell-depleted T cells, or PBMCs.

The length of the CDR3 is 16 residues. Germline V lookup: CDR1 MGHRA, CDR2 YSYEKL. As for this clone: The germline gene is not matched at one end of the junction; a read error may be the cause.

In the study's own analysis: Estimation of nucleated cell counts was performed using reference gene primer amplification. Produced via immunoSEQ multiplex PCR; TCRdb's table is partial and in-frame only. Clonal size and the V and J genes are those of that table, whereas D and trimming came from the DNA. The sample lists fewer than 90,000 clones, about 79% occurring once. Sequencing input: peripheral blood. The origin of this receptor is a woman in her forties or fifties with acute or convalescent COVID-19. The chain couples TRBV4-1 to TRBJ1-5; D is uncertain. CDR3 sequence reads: CASSQVLQRSNRPQHF. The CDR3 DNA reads TGCGCCAGCAGCCAAGTCTTGCAGAGGAGCAATCGGCCCCAGCATTTT.